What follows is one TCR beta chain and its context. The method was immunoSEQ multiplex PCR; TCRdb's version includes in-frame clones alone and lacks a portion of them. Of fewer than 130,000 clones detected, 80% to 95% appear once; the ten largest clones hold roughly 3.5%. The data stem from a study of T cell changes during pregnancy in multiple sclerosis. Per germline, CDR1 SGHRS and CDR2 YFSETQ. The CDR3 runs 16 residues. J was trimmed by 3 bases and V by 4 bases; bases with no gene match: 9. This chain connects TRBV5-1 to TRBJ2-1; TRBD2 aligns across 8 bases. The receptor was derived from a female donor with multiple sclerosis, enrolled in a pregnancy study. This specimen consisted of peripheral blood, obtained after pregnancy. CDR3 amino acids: CASSRGTGGGYNEQFF. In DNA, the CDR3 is TGCGCCAGCAGCCGAGGAACGGGGGGGGGCTACAATGAGCAGTTCTTC.